This entry lists 26 T cell receptor beta chains sequenced from one sample in a study of regulatory T cells in long-lasting Graves disease (dated by TCRdb to 2020 to 2022). The label giving this sample's time point can be read as: newly diagnosed GD, antithyroid drugs for less than 3 months. For both TCR sequencing and RNA sequencing, RNA was extracted from PBMCs in TRIzol. Receptor amplification or capture employed multiplex PCR. The reads were generated on an Illumina HiSeq 4000. To build TCR beta libraries, CDR3 regions were amplified by Arm-PCR using iRepertoire HTBI primers. TCRdb applied fastp at Q25 and MiXCR to the public reads, then kept only in-frame beta chains. CDR3 protein duplicates are merged, each entry listing the most common genes and DNA. The sample records around 480,000 distinct CDR3 sequences, roughly 16% of which are singletons. The ten largest clones capture 9.5% to 15% of the sample.

These same data were also listed under a study on T cells in Graves' hyperthyroidism and ophthalmopathy.

Material: peripheral blood mononuclear cells (PBMCs), obtained at new diagnosis, from a patient treated with antithyroid drugs. The source of these receptors is a man aged 40-49 years with Graves disease. Donor details come from another sample of the same person, matched by shared clones.

Ten or more counts support this clonotype. The chain couples TRBV12-3 or TRBV12-4 to TRBJ1-3; D is uncertain. V lost 5 bases, J lost 4 bases, and 6 bases lay in between. The CDR3 loop spans 12 amino acids. DNA of the CDR3: TGTGCCAGCAGTCGAACGGGAAACACCATATATTTT. Protein product: CASSRTGNTIYF.

With regard to this clonotype: A clone one base away is much larger, so this may be a read error. Lacking the conserved final phenylalanine or tryptophan, this CDR3 likely reflects a read error. This chain uses TRBV28 with TRBJ1-1, with D possibly matching TRBD1 (6 bases). Germline V gene sequence: CDR1 MDHEN, CDR2 SYDVKM. V lost 5 bases, J lost 8 bases, and 12 bases lay in between. CDR3 length: 12 amino acids. This CDR3 is CASSLQGREAFS. The CDR3 DNA is TGTGCCAGCAGTCTCCAGGGGAGAGAAGCTTTCTCT.

The V call is TRBV20-1, the J call TRBJ2-1, with TRBD2 identical over 7 bases. CDR3 length: 15 residues. With 3 bases clipped from V and 2 bases from J, the junction kept 7 bases outside the gene matches. Germline V gene sequence: CDR1 DFQATT, CDR2 SNEGSKA (reference sequence). The CDR3 DNA is TGCAGTGCTAGGACTTTGGGGGGGGCCTACAATGAGCAGTTCTTC. It is translated as CSARTLGGAYNEQFF.

This clonotype was observed many times. The chain carries TRBV20-1 and TRBJ2-7; possible D gene TRBD1, 6 bases. CDR1 DFQATT and CDR2 SNEGSKA come from the germline V gene (reference sequence). The length of the CDR3 is 12 residues. The V end was cut by 6 bases, the J end by 2 bases, with 11 bases between. CDR3 in DNA: TGCAGTGCAAACAGGGAACCCTACGAGCAGTACTTC. The encoded protein is CSANREPYEQYF.

In this sample, this clonotype turned up many times. V is TRBV2 and J is TRBJ2-1, with no clear D. Trimming took 7 bases from V and 5 from J, leaving 15 bases between them. This CDR3 region has 14 residues. Germline V CDR1 and CDR2: SNHLY, FYNNEI. CDR3 nucleotide sequence: TGTGCCAGCAACTTCCTAGGGTGGGACAATGAGCAGTTCTTC. Its translation is CASNFLGWDNEQFF.

The sample holds a few counts of this clonotype. This sequence joins TRBV29-1 and TRBJ2-1; tentatively, D is TRBD1 (5 bases). Germline V gene sequence: CDR1 SQVTM, CDR2 ANQGSEA. CDR3 size: 11 residues. Deletions cut 1 base from V and 8 bases from J, with 6 bases between. Here the CDR3 reads CSVEGGDEQFF. DNA of the CDR3: TGCAGCGTTGAAGGGGGCGATGAGCAGTTCTTC.

CDR3 sequence: CSVQQGAIGTEAFF. DNA for the CDR3: TGCAGCGTCCAGCAGGGGGCTATTGGCACTGAAGCTTTCTTT. This sequence joins TRBV29-1 and TRBJ1-1; 8 bases are shared with TRBD1. CDR1 SQVTM and CDR2 ANQGSEA come from the germline V gene. The J segment lost 4 bases and the V segment lost 6 bases, leaving 10 bases of the junction unmatched. This CDR3 region has 14 residues.

In its sample, this clonotype was seen many times. The chain joins TRBV5-1 to TRBJ2-3; 9 nucleotides align to TRBD2. From germline, CDR1 is SGHRS and CDR2 YFSETQ. Trimming cost V 4 bases and J 1 base; bases outside gene matches: 7. The CDR3 contains 16 residues. The CDR3 sequence: CASSLQAGGGTDTQYF. The DNA for the CDR3 is TGCGCCAGCAGCCTCCAAGCGGGGGGCGGCACAGATACGCAGTATTTT.

There are many counts of this clonotype. The J gene is TRBJ1-3, the V gene TRBV11-3; D not certain. With 0 bases removed from V and 0 bases from J, the gap between germline ends came to 12 bases. The CDR3 has 17 residues. The germline V gene encodes CDR1 SGHNT and CDR2 YENEEA. CDR3 nucleotides: TGTGCCAGCAGCTTAGATCTGAGTCAGAACTCTGGAAACACCATATATTTT. Translating gives CASSLDLSQNSGNTIYF.

This clonotype has ten or more counts. J is TRBJ2-7 and V is TRBV5-1, with 7 nucleotides matching TRBD2. V shed 4 bases and J 4 bases; nucleotides not matched to a gene: 8. Germline lookup yields CDR1 SGHRS and CDR2 YFSETQ. There are 14 residues in the CDR3. The CDR3 coding sequence is TGCGCCAGCAGCCAAGGACTAGGAATGTACGAGCAGTACTTC. The encoded protein is CASSQGLGMYEQYF.

This chain joins TRBV7-9 and TRBJ2-2, with TRBD2 matching over 12 bases. Looked up from germline, CDR1 is SEHNR and CDR2 is FQNEAQ (reference sequence). There are 17 residues in the CDR3. Losses at the gene ends were 4 bases for V and 1 base for J; bases not matched to a gene: 4. CDR3 sequence reads: CASSSTSGSLNTGELFF. The CDR3 nucleotides are TGTGCCAGCAGCTCGACTAGCGGGAGCCTGAACACCGGGGAGCTGTTTTTT.

This clonotype has only a few counts. The CDR3 spells CASSSGRGNTEAFF. CDR3 bases: TGTGCCAGCAGCTCTGGCCGGGGGAACACTGAAGCTTTCTTT. The genes are TRBV7-8 and TRBJ1-1; D gene unclear. CDR1 and CDR2 from the germline V gene are SGHVS and FQNEAQ. V lost 4 bases and J 1 base, leaving 10 bases between the germline ends. The CDR3 is 14 amino acids.

The J gene is TRBJ1-3, the V gene TRBV15; unclear D gene. Germline CDR1 LNHNV, CDR2 YYDKDF (reference sequence). V was clipped by 0 bases and J by 9 bases, with 6 bases between them. This CDR3 has 12 amino acids. The CDR3 sequence: CATSREEGTIYF. As DNA, the CDR3 is TGTGCCACCAGCAGAGAGGAAGGCACCATATATTTT.

This clonotype was counted many times. The CDR3 reads CASGLRQGGTGELFF. The CDR3 DNA is TGTGCTAGTGGTTTAAGGCAGGGAGGTACCGGGGAGCTGTTTTTT. The chain is built from TRBV12-5 and TRBJ2-2; TRBD2 might be the D (6 bases). The CDR3 consists of 15 residues. Per germline, CDR1 LGHNT and CDR2 FRNRAP. The V end was cut by 3 bases, the J end by 5 bases, with 13 bases between. Full variable domain (missing parts from reference TRBV12-5 and TRBJ2-2): DARVTQTPRHKVTEMGQEVTMRCQPILGHNTVFWYRQTMMQGLELLAYFRNRAPLDDSGMPKDRFSAEMPDATLATLKIQPSEPRDSAVYFCASGLRQGGTGELFFGEGSRLTVL.

Details on this clonotype: As the CDR3 is not closed by the conserved phenylalanine or tryptophan, this likely results from a read error. The V gene is TRBV7-3, the J gene TRBJ2-1; D might be TRBD1 (5 bases). The CDR3 sequence is 15 residues long. Germline V CDR1 and CDR2: SGHTA, FQGTGA. Trimming pared 3 bases from V and 4 bases from J, leaving 13 bases between. CDR3 nucleotides: TGTGCCAGCAGCTTCAGTGGGGCGGCTTACAATGAGCAGTTCGTC. Protein: CASSFSGAAYNEQFV.

The chain couples TRBV6-1 to TRBJ2-7; 10 bases are a match to TRBD1. CDR1 is MNHNS, CDR2 SASEGT, per germline. The CDR3 is 15 residues long. After removal of 5 bases from V and 5 bases from J, the junction contained 9 bases not matched to a gene. CDR3 amino acids: CASSLKGTGAHEQYF. The CDR3 DNA reads as TGTGCCAGCAGTCTTAAAGGGACAGGGGCCCACGAGCAGTACTTC.

There are many counts of this clonotype. The chain links TRBV11-2 to TRBJ2-1, with 7 bases fitting TRBD1. This CDR3 is 14 amino acids long. With V trimmed by 4 bases and J by 6 bases, 6 bases remained unmatched. Germline V gene lookup returns CDR1 SGHAT and CDR2 FQNNGV. Here the CDR3 DNA reads TGTGCCAGCAGCTCGCTAGGGGGCTTCAATGAGCAGTTCTTC. This codes for CASSSLGGFNEQFF.

In this sample, this clonotype turned up many times. The chain joins TRBV7-3 to TRBJ2-3; 12 bases are shared with TRBD2. The CDR3 runs 13 residues. In germline, CDR1 is SGHTA, CDR2 FQGTGA. J lost 5 bases, V lost 10 bases, and 4 bases had no gene match. The CDR3 here is CAKETSGRDTQYF. CDR3 in DNA: TGTGCCAAAGAGACTAGCGGGAGAGATACGCAGTATTTT.

This clonotype was detected many times. J is TRBJ2-1 and V is TRBV7-9, with 14 bases aligning to TRBD2. Germline V CDR1 and CDR2: SEHNR, FQNEAQ (reference sequence). Trimming at V came to 5 bases and at J to 9 bases, leaving 6 bases not matched to a gene. The CDR3 loop spans 15 amino acids. This CDR3 is CASSPMTSGRVEQFF. CDR3 nucleotide sequence: TGTGCCAGCAGCCCAATGACTAGCGGGAGGGTTGAGCAGTTCTTC.

Only a few counts were recorded for this clonotype. The chain combines TRBV20-1 with TRBJ2-7; 8 bases are shared with TRBD2. V was clipped by 3 bases and J by 2 bases; unmatched bases: 3. There are 13 residues in the CDR3. The germline CDR1 and CDR2 sequences are DFQATT and SNEGSKA (reference sequence). Here the CDR3 DNA reads TGCAGTGCTAGGGTGCGGGAGGCCTACGAGCAGTACTTC. It translates to CSARVREAYEQYF.

The V and J genes are TRBV12-3 or TRBV12-4 and TRBJ1-2; 9 bases align to TRBD1. The length of the CDR3 is 12 residues. V lost 6 bases and J lost 4; bases outside the gene matches: 0. The CDR3 DNA reads TGTGCCAGCAGGGACAGGGGCTATGGCTACACCTTC. Translating it yields CASRDRGYGYTF.

This clonotype was counted many times. The chain is built from TRBV11-2 and TRBJ2-7; tentative D call: TRBD2 (6 bases). Trimming removed 2 bases from V and 4 bases from J, with 18 bases in between. The CDR3 loop spans 16 amino acids. The germline CDR1 and CDR2 sequences are SGHAT and FQNNGV. CDR3 DNA sequence: TGTGCCAGCAGCTTACGGGGCAGGAGGGACTTATACGAGCAGTACTTC. It yields the protein CASSLRGRRDLYEQYF.

This clonotype was picked up many times. CDR3 sequence reads: CSASLESREQFF. Written as DNA, the CDR3 is TGCAGTGCTAGTCTGGAGTCTAGGGAGCAGTTCTTC. The chain employs TRBV20-1 and TRBJ2-1; D is unclear. Trimming removed 3 bases from V and 10 bases from J, with 13 bases in between. This CDR3 is built from 12 residues. Per germline, CDR1 DFQATT and CDR2 SNEGSKA (reference sequence).

V gene TRBV9 combines with J gene TRBJ2-7, with D perhaps being TRBD1 or TRBD2 (5 bases each). The V end was cut by 3 bases, the J end by 2 bases, with 12 bases between. The CDR3 runs to 14 residues. Germline CDR1 and CDR2: SGDLS and YYNGEE. This CDR3 reads CASSAGDGAYEQYF. The CDR3, as DNA: TGTGCCAGCAGCGCTGGGGACGGAGCCTACGAGCAGTACTTC.

The table lists this clonotype with a few counts. Because it lacks the conserved phenylalanine or tryptophan at the end, this CDR3 is likely a read error. The chain joins TRBV30 to TRBJ2-7; D gene ambiguous. Germline CDR1 is GTSNPN and CDR2 is SVGIG (reference sequence). The CDR3 extends over 14 amino acids. V dropped 1 base and J dropped 5 bases, with 15 bases sitting between them. DNA for the CDR3: TGTGCCTGGAGTGACCCTCACAGAGGTGACGAGCAGTACCTC. This codes for CAWSDPHRGDEQYL.

This clonotype was seen repeatedly, ten times or more. This chain joins TRBV12-3 or TRBV12-4 and TRBJ2-1; no clear D gene. The CDR3 consists of 14 residues. Trimming stripped 7 bases from V and 5 bases from J, with 15 bases between. The CDR3 sequence: CASTRSWGDNEQFF. For the CDR3, the DNA is TGTGCCAGCACCCGAAGCTGGGGTGACAATGAGCAGTTCTTC.